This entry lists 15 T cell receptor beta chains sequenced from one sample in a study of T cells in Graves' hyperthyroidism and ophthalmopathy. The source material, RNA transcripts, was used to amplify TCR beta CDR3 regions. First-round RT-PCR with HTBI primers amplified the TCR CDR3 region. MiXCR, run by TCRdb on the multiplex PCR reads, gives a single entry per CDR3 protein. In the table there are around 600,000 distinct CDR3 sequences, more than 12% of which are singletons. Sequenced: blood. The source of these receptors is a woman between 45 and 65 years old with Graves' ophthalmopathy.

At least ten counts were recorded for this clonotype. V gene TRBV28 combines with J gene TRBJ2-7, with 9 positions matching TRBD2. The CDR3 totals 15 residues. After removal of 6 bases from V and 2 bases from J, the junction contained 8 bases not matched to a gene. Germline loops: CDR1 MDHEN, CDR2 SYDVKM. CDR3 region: CASSHAGLAPYEQYF. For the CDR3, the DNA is TGTGCCAGCAGCCACGCGGGACTAGCACCCTACGAGCAGTACTTC.

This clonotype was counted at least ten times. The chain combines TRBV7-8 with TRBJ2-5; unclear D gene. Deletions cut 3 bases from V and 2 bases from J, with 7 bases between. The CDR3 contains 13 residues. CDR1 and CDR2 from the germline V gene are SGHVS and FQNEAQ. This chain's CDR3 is CASSLMGQETQYF. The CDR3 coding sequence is TGTGCCAGCAGCTTGATGGGACAAGAGACCCAGTACTTC. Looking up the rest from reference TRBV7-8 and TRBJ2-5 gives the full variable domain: GAGVSQSPRYKVAKRGQDVALRCDPISGHVSLFWYQQALGQGPEFLTYFQNEAQLDKSGLPSDRFFAERPEGSVSTLKIQRTQQEDSAVYLCASSLMGQETQYFGPGTRLLVL.

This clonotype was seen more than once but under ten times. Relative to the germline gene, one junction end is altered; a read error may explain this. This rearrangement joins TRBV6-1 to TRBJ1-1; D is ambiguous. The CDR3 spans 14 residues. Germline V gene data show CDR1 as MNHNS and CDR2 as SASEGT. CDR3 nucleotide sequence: TGTGCCAGCAGTCCGTATGCAGTGAACGCTGAAGCTTTCTTT. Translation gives CASSPYAVNAEAFF.

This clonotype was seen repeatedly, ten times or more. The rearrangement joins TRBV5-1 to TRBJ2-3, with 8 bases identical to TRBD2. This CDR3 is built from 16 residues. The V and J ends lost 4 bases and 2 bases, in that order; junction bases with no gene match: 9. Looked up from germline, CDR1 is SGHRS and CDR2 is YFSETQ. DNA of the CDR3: TGCGCCAGCAGCCCCGGAGCGGGAGCGTTCACAGATACGCAGTATTTT. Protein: CASSPGAGAFTDTQYF.

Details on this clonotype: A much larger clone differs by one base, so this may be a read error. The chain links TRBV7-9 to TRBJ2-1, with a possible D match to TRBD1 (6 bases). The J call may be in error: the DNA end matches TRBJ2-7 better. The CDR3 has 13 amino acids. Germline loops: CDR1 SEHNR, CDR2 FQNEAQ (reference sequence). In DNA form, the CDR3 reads TGTGCCAGCAGCTCACCTGGGGGCAATGAGCAGTACTTC. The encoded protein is CASSSPGGNEQYF.

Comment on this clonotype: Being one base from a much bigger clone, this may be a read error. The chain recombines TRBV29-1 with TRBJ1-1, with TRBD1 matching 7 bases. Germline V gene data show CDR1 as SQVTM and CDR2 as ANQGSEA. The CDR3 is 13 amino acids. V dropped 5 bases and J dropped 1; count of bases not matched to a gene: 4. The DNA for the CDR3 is TGCAGCGTTACGACAGGGTCGAACACTGAAGCTTTCTTT. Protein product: CSVTTGSNTEAFF.

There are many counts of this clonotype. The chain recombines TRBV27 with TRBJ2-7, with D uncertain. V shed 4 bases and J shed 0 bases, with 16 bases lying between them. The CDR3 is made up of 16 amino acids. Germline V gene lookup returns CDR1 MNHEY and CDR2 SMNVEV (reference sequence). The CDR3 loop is CASSSLTRMGSYEQYF. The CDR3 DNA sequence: TGTGCCAGCAGTTCCCTCACTCGCATGGGCTCCTACGAGCAGTACTTC.

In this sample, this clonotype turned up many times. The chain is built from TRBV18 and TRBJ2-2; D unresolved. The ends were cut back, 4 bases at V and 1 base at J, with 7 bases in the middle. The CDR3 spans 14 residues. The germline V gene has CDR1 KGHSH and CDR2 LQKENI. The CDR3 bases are TGTGCCAGCTCACAAAAAAGGAACACCGGGGAGCTGTTTTTT. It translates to CASSQKRNTGELFF.

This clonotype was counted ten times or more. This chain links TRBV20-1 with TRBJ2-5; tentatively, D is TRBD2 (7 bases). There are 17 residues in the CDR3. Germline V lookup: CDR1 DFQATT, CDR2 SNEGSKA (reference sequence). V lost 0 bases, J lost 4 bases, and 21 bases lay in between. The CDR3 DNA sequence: TGCAGTGCTAGAGATGGAGAGGAGGGGGGGAAGGTAGAGACCCAGTACTTC. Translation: CSARDGEEGGKVETQYF.

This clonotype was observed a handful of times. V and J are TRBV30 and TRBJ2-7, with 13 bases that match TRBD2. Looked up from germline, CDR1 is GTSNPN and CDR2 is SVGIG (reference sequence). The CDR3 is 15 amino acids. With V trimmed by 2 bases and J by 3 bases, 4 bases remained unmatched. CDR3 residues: CAWSRTSGSIYEQYF. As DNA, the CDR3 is TGTGCCTGGAGTAGGACTAGCGGGAGCATCTACGAGCAGTACTTC.

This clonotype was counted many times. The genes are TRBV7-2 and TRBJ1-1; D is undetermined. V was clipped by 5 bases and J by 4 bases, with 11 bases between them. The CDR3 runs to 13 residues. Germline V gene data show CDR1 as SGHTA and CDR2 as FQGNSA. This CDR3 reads CASSPSALTEAFF. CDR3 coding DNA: TGTGCCAGCAGCCCATCGGCACTCACTGAAGCTTTCTTT.

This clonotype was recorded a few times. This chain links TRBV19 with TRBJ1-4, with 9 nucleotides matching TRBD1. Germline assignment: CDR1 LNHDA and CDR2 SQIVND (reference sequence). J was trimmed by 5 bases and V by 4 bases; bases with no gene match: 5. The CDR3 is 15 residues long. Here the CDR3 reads CASSSGTGRNEKLFF. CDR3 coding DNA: TGTGCCAGTAGTAGCGGGACAGGGCGGAATGAAAAACTGTTTTTT.

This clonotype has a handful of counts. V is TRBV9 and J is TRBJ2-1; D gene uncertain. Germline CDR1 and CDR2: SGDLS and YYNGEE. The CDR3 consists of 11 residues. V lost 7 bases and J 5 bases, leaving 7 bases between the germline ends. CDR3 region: CASFSNNEQFF. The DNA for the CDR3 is TGTGCCAGCTTCTCAAACAATGAGCAGTTCTTC.

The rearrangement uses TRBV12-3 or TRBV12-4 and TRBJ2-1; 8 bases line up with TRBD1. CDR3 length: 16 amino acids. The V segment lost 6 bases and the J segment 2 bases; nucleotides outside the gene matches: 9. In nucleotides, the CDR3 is TGTGCCAGCAGCCACCCGGGACAGGACGCCTACAATGAGCAGTTCTTC. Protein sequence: CASSHPGQDAYNEQFF.

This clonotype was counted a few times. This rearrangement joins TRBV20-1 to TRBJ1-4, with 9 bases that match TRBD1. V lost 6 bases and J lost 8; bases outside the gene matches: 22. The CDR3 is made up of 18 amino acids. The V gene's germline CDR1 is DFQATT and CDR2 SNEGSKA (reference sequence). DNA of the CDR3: TGCAGTGCACACACACTCCGGGACAGGGCGCATCCGCCAGAAAAACTGTTTTTT. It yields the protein CSAHTLRDRAHPPEKLFF.